This T cell receptor (beta chain) was recovered during a study of T cells in Graves' hyperthyroidism and ophthalmopathy. Many counts were recorded for this clonotype. RNA transcripts served as the template for amplifying TCR beta CDR3 regions. The HTBI primer set was used in a first-round RT-PCR of the TCR CDR3. TCRdb re-analysed the multiplex PCR reads in MiXCR, keeping a single row per CDR3 protein. The sample contains fewer than 700,000 distinct CDR3 sequences, about 17% of which appear only once. The clonotype originates from a woman in her 30s with Graves' hyperthyroidism. Sequencing used blood.

CDR3 residues: CASRSQGFPTDTQYF. In nucleotides, the CDR3 is TGTGCCAGCAGATCCCAGGGATTCCCCACAGATACGCAGTATTTT. V usage is TRBV6-1 and J usage is TRBJ2-3; tentatively, D is TRBD1 (5 bases). Trimming removed 6 bases at V and 2 bases at J, with 15 bases between. The CDR3 extends over 15 amino acids. In germline, CDR1 is MNHNS, CDR2 SASEGT.